This TCR beta chain is from a study of OX40 agonist ivuxolimab in advanced cancers. In the study overall: Enrolled patients in dose escalation had cancers that were hepatocellular carcinoma, melanoma, renal cell or head and neck cancer.

TCRdb keeps only in-frame clones here, not all; method: immunoSEQ multiplex PCR. The data hold about 88,000 clones, with roughly 85% observed a single time. V gave up 0 bases and J gave up 6 bases, with 14 bases separating them. Looked up from germline, CDR1 is SGDLS and CDR2 is YYNGEE. This CDR3 region has 15 residues. This receptor was taken from an adult with an advanced solid tumor such as melanoma, head and neck, liver or kidney cancer. The rearrangement joins TRBV9 to TRBJ2-3; D call uncertain. The sample consisted of CD4+ or CD8+ T cells sorted from blood, taken in a trial of the OX40 agonist ivuxolimab. The CDR3 spells CASSVGPFPSDTQYF. The CDR3 DNA follows: TGTGCCAGCAGCGTAGGGCCATTTCCATCGGATACGCAGTATTTT.